What follows are 30 T cell receptor beta chains derived from one specimen sequenced in a study of cytomegalovirus exposure and HLA in healthy donors. Clones were sequenced by immunoSEQ multiplex PCR, and TCRdb holds only the in-frame ones, with some missing. The sample comprises 220,000 or so clones, about nine tenths of which are singletons, and more than 1% rests with the top ten. The specimen sequenced was PBMCs. The origin of the receptors is a woman between 18 and 30 years old in good health and CMV-seronegative.

V usage is TRBV4-2 and J usage is TRBJ1-1; D is uncertain. CDR1 is LGHNA, CDR2 YNFKEQ, per germline. V lost 0 bases and J lost 0, with 5 bases in between. There are 14 residues in the CDR3. The CDR3 loop is CASSQDLVNTEAFF. The DNA for the CDR3 is TGTGCCAGCAGCCAAGATCTCGTGAACACTGAAGCTTTCTTT.

The chain recombines TRBV5-1 with TRBJ2-7; D is possibly TRBD1 (6 bases). Germline V gene lookup returns CDR1 SGHRS and CDR2 YFSETQ. Trimming stripped 4 bases from V and 0 bases from J, with 14 bases between. The CDR3 spans 15 residues. The CDR3 loop is CASSGVGQFSYEQYF. CDR3 coding DNA: TGCGCCAGCAGCGGCGTAGGACAGTTCTCCTACGAGCAGTACTTC.

The chain links TRBV7-9 to TRBJ2-7; D might be TRBD1 (6 bases). The CDR3 length is 15 residues. V was pared by 5 bases and J by 0 bases, with 14 bases between. CDR1 and CDR2 (germline): SEHNR, FQNEAQ (reference sequence). The CDR3 coding sequence is TGTGCCAGCAGCACCACAGGGCGGAGCTCCTACGAGCAGTACTTC. It is translated as CASSTTGRSSYEQYF.

This clone was seen a handful of times. This chain joins TRBV6-4 and TRBJ2-1; 9 bases line up with TRBD1. Germline trimming cut 4 bases from V and 1 base from J; bases unmatched to any gene: 2. In germline, CDR1 is MRHNA, CDR2 SNTAGT. This CDR3 contains 15 residues. The CDR3 loop is CASSAGQGSYNEQFF. DNA of the CDR3: TGTGCCAGCAGTGCTGGACAGGGGTCCTACAATGAGCAGTTCTTC.

The chain has TRBV6-1 and TRBJ2-7; TRBD1 matches 9 bases. V lost 3 bases and J lost 3; bases outside the gene matches: 3. Germline V gives CDR1 MNHNS, CDR2 SASEGT. This CDR3 has 14 amino acids. CDR3 amino acids: CASSDWTGVYEQYF. The CDR3 nucleotides are TGTGCCAGCAGTGACTGGACAGGGGTCTACGAGCAGTACTTC.

The rearrangement joins TRBV4-2 to TRBJ1-3; weak D call: TRBD1 (5 bases). Trimming took off 0 bases at V and 0 bases at J, with 6 bases between the two ends. CDR1 is LGHNA and CDR2 is YNFKEQ in the germline V gene. CDR3 length: 15 amino acids. This CDR3 is CASSQEGDSGNTIYF. The CDR3 DNA reads as TGTGCCAGCAGCCAAGAAGGGGACTCTGGAAACACCATATATTTT.

This chain joins TRBV19 and TRBJ2-1; 8 nucleotides line up with TRBD2. Trimming removed 2 bases from V and 7 bases from J; junction bases left unmatched: 4. The CDR3 consists of 14 residues. Looked up from germline, CDR1 is LNHDA and CDR2 is SQIVND (reference sequence). For the CDR3, the DNA is TGTGCCAGTAGTATAACCCAGCGGGGGAATGAGCAGTTCTTC. Translating gives CASSITQRGNEQFF.

About this clone: At one boundary the junction diverges from the germline segment, which might be a read error. The J gene is TRBJ2-3, the V gene TRBV5-1; tentative D call: TRBD1 (6 bases). CDR3 length: 19 residues. The germline CDR1 and CDR2 sequences are SGHRS and YFSETQ. CDR3 amino acids: CASRLGRGLAGKSTDTQYF. CDR3 bases: TGCGCCAGCAGATTGGGAAGGGGGTTAGCCGGTAAAAGCACAGATACGCAGTATTTT.

This clone was picked up one time. V usage is TRBV5-1 and J usage is TRBJ2-2; D is undetermined. The CDR3 has 14 amino acids. Germline V gives CDR1 SGHRS, CDR2 YFSETQ. V lost 3 bases, J lost 0 bases, and 6 bases lay in between. CDR3 in DNA: TGCGCCAGCAGCTCTACAGCGAACACCGGGGAGCTGTTTTTT. The encoded protein is CASSSTANTGELFF.

The chain uses TRBV4-1 and TRBJ2-1; D uncertain. The germline gives CDR1 MGHRA, CDR2 YSYEKL. Trimming left V 0 bases short and J 4 bases short, with 7 bases between. The CDR3 loop spans 14 amino acids. CDR3 protein: CASSQDLTYNEQFF. CDR3 nucleotide sequence: TGCGCCAGCAGCCAAGATCTGACTTACAATGAGCAGTTCTTC.

As to this clone: Distinct nucleotide sequences in the sample also encode this CDR3. J is TRBJ2-5 and V is TRBV5-1, with 7 bases identical to TRBD2. Looked up from germline, CDR1 is SGHRS and CDR2 is YFSETQ. V gave up 0 bases and J gave up 2 bases; unmatched junction bases: 4. The length of the CDR3 is 15 residues. The chain's CDR3 is CASSLAGTTQETQYF. CDR3 nucleotides: TGCGCCAGCAGCTTGGCCGGGACTACTCAAGAGACCCAGTACTTC.

The gene calls are TRBV30 and TRBJ1-3; no reliable D call. Germline lookup yields CDR1 GTSNPN and CDR2 SVGIG (reference sequence). Trimming removed 1 base from V and 1 base from J, with 11 bases in between. The CDR3 is 15 amino acids. The CDR3 DNA reads TGTGCCTGGAGTGGACACAGAGATTCTGGAAACACCATATATTTT. As protein: CAWSGHRDSGNTIYF.

The chain uses TRBV28 and TRBJ1-1; D remains unclear. Trimming pared 5 bases from V and 0 bases from J, leaving 10 bases between. CDR1 and CDR2 (germline): MDHEN, SYDVKM. This CDR3 has 14 residues. The CDR3 nucleotides are TGTGCCAGCAGTACCATCGGTGTGAACACTGAAGCTTTCTTT. Encoded protein: CASSTIGVNTEAFF.

The chain has TRBV27 and TRBJ1-6; unclear D gene. Trimming cost V 5 bases and J 7 bases, with 15 bases left between them. Germline lookup yields CDR1 MNHEY and CDR2 SMNVEV (reference sequence). The CDR3 runs to 15 residues. CDR3 coding DNA: TGTGCCAGCAGTCCTAGTTTTGCTTCAAATTCACCCCTCCACTTT. This codes for CASSPSFASNSPLHF.

The chain links TRBV5-1 to TRBJ2-7; weak D call: TRBD1 (5 bases). Trimming removed 0 bases at V and 2 bases at J, with 9 bases between. The CDR3 consists of 14 residues. The V gene's germline CDR1 is SGHRS and CDR2 YFSETQ. CDR3 loop: CASSLVQDPYEQYF. As DNA, the CDR3 is TGCGCCAGCAGCTTGGTACAGGACCCCTACGAGCAGTACTTC.

V gene TRBV18 combines with J gene TRBJ1-1, with TRBD1 as a possible D gene (5 bases). Germline V gene data show CDR1 as KGHSH and CDR2 as LQKENI. V was trimmed by 4 bases and J by 3 bases, leaving 15 bases between them. There are 15 residues in the CDR3. CDR3 loop: CASSLDILRDTEAFF. CDR3 nucleotide sequence: TGTGCCAGCTCACTGGACATACTCCGGGACACTGAAGCTTTCTTT.

CDR3 sequence (DNA): TGTGCCAGCAGTTACAAACTAGCGGGAGGGACCTACGAGCAGTACTTC. Translating gives CASSYKLAGGTYEQYF. The genes are TRBV6-6 and TRBJ2-7; 13 bases match TRBD2. After removal of 2 bases from V and 2 bases from J, the junction contained 3 bases not matched to a gene. Germline V gives CDR1 MNHNY, CDR2 SVGAGI (reference sequence). The CDR3 runs 16 residues.

The genes are TRBV28 and TRBJ1-6; 7 nucleotides match TRBD1. Germline values: CDR1 MDHEN, CDR2 SYDVKM. V lost 1 base to trimming and J lost 7 bases; unmatched junction nucleotides: 16. The CDR3 sequence is 19 residues long. CDR3: CASSLLILGREGQNSPLHF. The CDR3 nucleotides read TGTGCCAGCAGTTTATTAATCCTCGGGAGGGAGGGACAGAATTCACCCCTCCACTTT. Looking up the rest from reference TRBV28 and TRBJ1-6 gives the full variable domain: DVKVTQSSRYLVKRTGEKVFLECVQDMDHENMFWYRQDPGLGLRLIYFSYDVKMKEKGDIPEGYSVSREKKERFSLILESASTNQTSMYLCASSLLILGREGQNSPLHFGNGTRLTVT.

The chain couples TRBV5-1 to TRBJ1-1; 10 bases line up with TRBD1. V trimming: 5 bases; J trimming: 6 bases; junction bases outside the gene matches: 13. The CDR3 extends over 16 amino acids. The germline V gene encodes CDR1 SGHRS and CDR2 YFSETQ. The CDR3 DNA sequence: TGCGCCAGCAGGGTCTTTTCGGGGACAGGGGTGGCTGAAGCTTTCTTT. Translation gives CASRVFSGTGVAEAFF. Filled out from reference TRBV5-1 and TRBJ1-1, the complete variable domain reads KAGVTQTPRYLIKTRGQQVTLSCSPISGHRSVSWYQQTPGQGLQFLFEYFSETQRNKGNFPGRFSGRQFSNSRSEMNVSTLELGDSALYLCASRVFSGTGVAEAFFGQGTRLTVV.

As DNA, the CDR3 is TGTGCCAGCAGCCCGGGACTAGCGGCCCGGCCGGGGTATTTT. This sequence encodes CASSPGLAARPGYF. The chain has TRBV27 and TRBJ2-3; 11 bases are shared with TRBD2. The CDR3 loop spans 14 amino acids. Germline CDR1 is MNHEY and CDR2 is SMNVEV (reference sequence). The V and J ends lost 6 bases and 14 bases, in that order; junction bases with no gene match: 13.

This chain uses TRBV18 with TRBJ1-4; 8 bases map to TRBD1. Looked up from germline, CDR1 is KGHSH and CDR2 is LQKENI. Trimming at V came to 3 bases and at J to 8 bases, leaving 5 bases not matched to a gene. The CDR3 is 14 residues long. In nucleotides, the CDR3 is TGTGCCAGCTCACCCTGGGACAGGAAAGAAAAACTGTTTTTT. Its translation is CASSPWDRKEKLFF. The whole variable domain, filled in from reference TRBV18 and TRBJ1-4, reads NAGVMQNPRHLVRRRGQEARLRCSPMKGHSHVYWYRQLPEEGLKFMVYLQKENIIDESGMPKERFSAEFPKEGPSILRIQQVVRGDSAAYFCASSPWDRKEKLFFGSGTQLSVL.

Written as DNA, the CDR3 is TGCGCCAGCAGTGAGGGCTCCGGGACAGGGTATGAAAAACTGTTTTTT. This translates into CASSEGSGTGYEKLFF. The chain is built from TRBV10-2 and TRBJ1-4, with 9 nucleotides matching TRBD1. Germline V CDR1 and CDR2: WSHSY, SAAADI. The length of the CDR3 is 16 residues. V shed 2 bases and J 6 bases; nucleotides not matched to a gene: 7.

In DNA form, the CDR3 reads TGTGCCAGCAGCTTGGATGGAGGGTACCAAGAGACCCAGTACTTC. This encodes CASSLDGGYQETQYF. The J gene is TRBJ2-5, the V gene TRBV5-6; tentative D call: TRBD2 (6 bases). V lost 0 bases, J lost 0 bases, and 9 bases lay in between. The CDR3 loop spans 15 amino acids. Germline loops: CDR1 SGHDT, CDR2 YYEEEE.

This clone was found once. This chain links TRBV6-6 with TRBJ2-7; D is possibly TRBD2 (5 bases). Germline-derived CDR1 and CDR2 are MNHNY and SVGAGI (reference sequence). V was trimmed by 1 base and J by 3 bases, leaving 13 bases between them. The CDR3 sequence is 15 residues long. The DNA for the CDR3 is TGTGCCAGCAGTTACTTCGGCGGGTTCTTCTACGAGCAGTACTTC. Protein sequence: CASSYFGGFFYEQYF.

The rearrangement uses TRBV9 and TRBJ1-2; tentatively, D is TRBD1 (6 bases). Deletions cut 4 bases from V and 1 base from J, with 17 bases between. CDR1 and CDR2 (germline): SGDLS, YYNGEE. The CDR3 is 16 amino acids. This CDR3 is CASSPRGGNLNYGYTF. DNA of the CDR3: TGTGCCAGCAGCCCGAGAGGGGGAAATCTTAACTATGGCTACACCTTC.

The sample holds one count of this clone. The J gene is TRBJ2-2, the V gene TRBV15; 15 nucleotides match TRBD2. Losses at the gene ends were 4 bases for V and 3 bases for J; bases not matched to a gene: 6. CDR1 is LNHNV and CDR2 is YYDKDF in the germline V gene (reference sequence). The CDR3 contains 18 residues. CDR3 loop: CATSTGLAGGPYTGELFF. CDR3 coding DNA: TGTGCCACCAGCACAGGACTAGCGGGAGGGCCGTACACCGGGGAGCTGTTTTTT.

The CDR3 region is CASSQTSGGGTQYF. DNA of the CDR3: TGTGCCAGCAGCCAGACTAGCGGGGGTGGTACGCAGTATTTT. The J gene is TRBJ2-3, the V gene TRBV14, with TRBD2 matching over 12 bases. With V trimmed by 3 bases and J by 8 bases, 3 bases remained unmatched. This CDR3 contains 14 residues. Germline V CDR1 and CDR2: SGHDN, FVKESK.

CDR3 residues: CASSVGRTSEAFF. The CDR3 coding sequence is TGTGCCAGCAGCGTAGGGAGGACGAGTGAAGCTTTCTTT. The chain joins TRBV9 to TRBJ1-1; no clear D. The germline V and J ends were trimmed by 0 bases and 7 bases, with 10 bases remaining between them. The V gene's germline CDR1 is SGDLS and CDR2 YYNGEE. The CDR3 sequence is 13 residues long.

The chain couples TRBV19 to TRBJ2-3; D call uncertain. The V gene lost 4 bases and the J gene lost 5 bases, with 4 bases spanning the gap. The CDR3 has 11 amino acids. Per the germline V gene, CDR1 is LNHDA and CDR2 is SQIVND (reference sequence). CDR3 coding DNA: TGTGCCAGTAGTACGTTAGATACGCAGTATTTT. This encodes CASSTLDTQYF.

This clone was picked up one time. V gene TRBV10-3 combines with J gene TRBJ2-1, with TRBD2 as a possible D gene (6 bases). Trimming pared 2 bases from V and 7 bases from J, leaving 12 bases between. The germline CDR1 and CDR2 sequences are ENHRY and SYGVKD. This CDR3 comprises 14 residues. Here the CDR3 reads CAISEREWGNEQFF. The CDR3 DNA reads as TGTGCCATCAGTGAGCGGGAGTGGGGAAATGAGCAGTTCTTC.